A single sample is the source of the 4 T cell receptor beta chains below, sequenced in a study of blood T cells in healthy people across ages. For the second PCR, which ran for 7 to 11 cycles, a sample-barcoded 5' primer and a J-beta primer mix were used. TCRdb redid the calling of the 5' RACE reads with MiXCR, one entry per CDR3 protein. The table has around 500,000 distinct CDR3 sequences, 40% to 55% seen once; the top ten hold about 22%. What was sequenced was blood. The receptors shown here come from a man older than 75 in good health.

CDR3: CASSSLWADRGNSPLHF. The DNA of the CDR3 is TGTGCCAGCAGCTCTCTATGGGCGGACAGGGGGAACTCACCCCTCCACTTT. The rearrangement joins TRBV7-2 to TRBJ1-6, with 10 bases fitting TRBD1. V lost 4 bases and J lost 10; bases outside the gene matches: 13. The germline V gene encodes CDR1 SGHTA and CDR2 FQGNSA. The CDR3 spans 17 residues.

This clonotype occurred many times. The J gene is TRBJ2-3, the V gene TRBV29-1, with D maybe TRBD1 (6 bases). CDR1 is SQVTM and CDR2 is ANQGSEA in the germline V gene. The germline V and J ends were trimmed by 3 bases and 0 bases, with 10 bases remaining between them. This CDR3 contains 14 residues. The CDR3 nucleotides are TGCAGCGTTGATATAGGGGGAAGCACAGATACGCAGTATTTT. Translated, it gives CSVDIGGSTDTQYF.

V and J are TRBV4-1 and TRBJ2-1, with TRBD2 identical over 7 bases. This CDR3 is 16 amino acids long. Germline V gives CDR1 MGHRA, CDR2 YSYEKL. Trimming at V came to 7 bases and at J to 5 bases, leaving 14 bases not matched to a gene. CDR3 loop: CASTRASSGGNNEQFF. The CDR3 nucleotides are TGCGCCAGCACCCGGGCGTCTAGCGGAGGAAACAATGAGCAGTTCTTC.

The chain couples TRBV20-1 to TRBJ2-7, with D possibly being TRBD1 (6 bases). CDR3 length: 13 amino acids. Germline V gene lookup returns CDR1 DFQATT and CDR2 SNEGSKA (reference sequence). V was clipped by 6 bases and J by 5 bases, with 17 bases between them. CDR3: CSARTGLGDEQYF. DNA for the CDR3: TGCAGTGCCCGAACAGGGTTAGGAGACGAGCAGTACTTC.